This passage covers 32 T cell receptor beta chains from one sample sequenced in a study of blood T cell repertoires in COVID-19. Sequenced by immunoSEQ multiplex PCR; TCRdb stores in-frame clones only, minus some. Here the sample spans 220,000 or so clones, around 82% being singletons. Sequencing was done on a sample of peripheral blood. The receptor source for this set is a woman in her 30s who had recovered from COVID-19.

This clone has just one count. This CDR3 is also generated by other DNA sequences in the sample. The chain has TRBV9 and TRBJ1-5, with 10 bases aligning to TRBD1. J gave up 4 bases and V 3 bases, and 1 base lay outside the gene matches. In germline, CDR1 is SGDLS, CDR2 YYNGEE. The CDR3 contains 14 residues. DNA for the CDR3: TGTGCCAGCAGCGCGGGACAGGGGAATCAGCCCCAGCATTTT. Its protein product is CASSAGQGNQPQHF.

This chain links TRBV4-1 with TRBJ2-7; 7 nucleotides align to TRBD1. Germline trimming cut 2 bases from V and 3 bases from J; bases unmatched to any gene: 7. There are 15 residues in the CDR3. CDR1 is MGHRA and CDR2 is YSYEKL in the germline V gene. CDR3 loop: CASSQSGQDNYEQYF. The CDR3 DNA sequence: TGCGCCAGCAGCCAATCCGGACAGGATAACTACGAGCAGTACTTC.

The genes are TRBV9 and TRBJ2-1; TRBD1 aligns across 9 bases. Trimming cost V 8 bases and J 8 bases; bases outside gene matches: 11. This CDR3 contains 14 residues. CDR1 SGDLS and CDR2 YYNGEE come from the germline V gene. The CDR3 spells CASSDRGFSHEQFF. In DNA form, the CDR3 reads TGTGCCAGTTCAGACAGGGGGTTCTCCCATGAGCAGTTCTTC.

This chain uses TRBV4-1 with TRBJ1-5; TRBD1 matches at 7 bases. V lost 4 bases and J lost 0; bases outside the gene matches: 6. CDR1 is MGHRA and CDR2 is YSYEKL in the germline V gene. This CDR3 is 16 amino acids long. For the CDR3, the DNA is TGCGCCAGCAGCCCCTGGACAGGACCTAGCAATCAGCCCCAGCATTTT. Amino acid sequence: CASSPWTGPSNQPQHF.

V is TRBV7-9 and J is TRBJ2-7; 7 nucleotides agree with TRBD2. The CDR3 has 13 amino acids. The germline gives CDR1 SEHNR, CDR2 FQNEAQ (reference sequence). The trim removed 5 bases at V and 6 bases at J, leaving 7 bases unmatched. CDR3 loop: CASSRGVGREQYF. Here the CDR3 DNA reads TGTGCCAGCAGCCGGGGGGTCGGTCGCGAGCAGTACTTC.

This clone was counted only a few times. V is TRBV13 and J is TRBJ2-1, with 9 bases that match TRBD2. The length of the CDR3 is 17 residues. Germline-derived CDR1 and CDR2 are PRHDT and FYEKMQ (reference sequence). The junction had 13 bases not matched to a gene; V was cut back by 5 bases and J by 5 bases. The CDR3 loop is CASSVVIGLALDNEQFF. Here the CDR3 DNA reads TGTGCCAGCAGCGTCGTCATCGGACTAGCGTTAGACAATGAGCAGTTCTTC. Supplemented by reference TRBV13 and TRBJ2-1, the full variable domain reads AAGVIQSPRHLIKEKRETATLKCYPIPRHDTVYWYQQGPGQDPQFLISFYEKMQSDKGSIPDRFSAQQFSDYHSELNMSSLELGDSALYFCASSVVIGLALDNEQFFGPGTRLTVL.

This clone has a count of ten or more. The chain carries TRBV21-1 and TRBJ2-3; the table's D call of TRBD1 was not tested on the DNA. TRBV21-1 is reported as a pseudogene. The CDR3 loop spans 14 amino acids. The CDR3 spells CASSKGQSTDTQYF. In DNA, the CDR3 is TGTGCCAGCAGCAAGGGACAGAGCACAGATACGCAGTATTTT.

CDR3 amino acids: CASSKRGSGPYEQYF. The CDR3 bases are TGTGCCAGCAGTAAAAGGGGTAGCGGGCCCTACGAGCAGTACTTC. The chain couples TRBV6-5 to TRBJ2-7, with 7 positions matching TRBD2. The CDR3 spans 15 residues. Germline values: CDR1 MNHEY, CDR2 SVGAGI. Germline trimming cut 5 bases from V and 2 bases from J; bases unmatched to any gene: 9.

The chain joins TRBV28 to TRBJ2-7; 11 bases map to TRBD2. Germline V gene sequence: CDR1 MDHEN, CDR2 SYDVKM. The V gene end was trimmed by 10 bases and the J gene end by 0 bases; junction bases not matched to a gene: 8. There are 15 residues in the CDR3. CDR3 sequence: CATYGLAGPSYEQYF. Written as DNA, the CDR3 is TGTGCCACCTACGGACTAGCGGGCCCCTCCTACGAGCAGTACTTC.

This clone was recorded only once. One junction end does not reproduce the germline sequence, and a read error may be involved. This sequence joins TRBV7-2 and TRBJ1-2; D unresolved. The CDR3 consists of 17 residues. Germline V gene lookup returns CDR1 SGHTA and CDR2 FQGNSA. DNA for the CDR3: TGTGTCAGCAGCTTAGACGCCGCTGGCGGAAGTAACTATGGCTACACCTTC. This codes for CVSSLDAAGGSNYGYTF.

This CDR3 is CATSDLLGQGGNTGELFF. Here the CDR3 DNA reads TGTGCCACCAGTGATTTGCTAGGACAGGGCGGTAACACCGGGGAGCTGTTTTTT. J is TRBJ2-2 and V is TRBV24-1, with 8 bases lining up with TRBD1. Trimming at V came to 0 bases and at J to 2 bases, leaving 7 bases not matched to a gene. This CDR3 is built from 18 residues. Germline lookup yields CDR1 KGHDR and CDR2 SFDVKD.

This clone was counted a few times. The chain uses TRBV28 and TRBJ1-2; D uncertain. The CDR3 is 14 residues long. CDR1 is MDHEN and CDR2 is SYDVKM in the germline V gene. V was trimmed by 2 bases and J by 4 bases, leaving 11 bases between them. The CDR3 spells CASSLATNVYGYTF. CDR3 DNA sequence: TGTGCCAGCAGTTTAGCGACTAACGTCTATGGCTACACCTTC.

The rearrangement uses TRBV7-9 and TRBJ2-1, with 11 nucleotides matching TRBD2. V shed 2 bases and J 6 bases; nucleotides not matched to a gene: 9. Germline lookup yields CDR1 SEHNR and CDR2 FQNEAQ (reference sequence). This CDR3 has 17 residues. CDR3 in DNA: TGTGCCAGCAGCTTAACTTCCCTTAGCGGGAGGGGCAATGAGCAGTTCTTC. It encodes CASSLTSLSGRGNEQFF.

V and J are TRBV12-1 and TRBJ2-3; the table's D call of TRBD2 was not tested on the DNA. TRBV12-1 has pseudogene status. The CDR3 extends over 14 amino acids. The CDR3 loop reads CASSFAGAGDTQYF. CDR3 coding DNA: TGTGCCAGCAGCTTTGCGGGAGCGGGAGATACGCAGTATTTT.

V and J are TRBV7-3 and TRBJ2-1; 9 positions agree with TRBD1. The junction had 7 bases not matched to a gene; V was cut back by 5 bases and J by 8 bases. There are 14 residues in the CDR3. Germline assignment: CDR1 SGHTA and CDR2 FQGTGA. The CDR3, as DNA: TGTGCCAGCAGCCCTGGGGGGACAGGGTATGAGCAGTTCTTC. This sequence encodes CASSPGGTGYEQFF.

The CDR3 sequence: CASSFGEREQYF. The CDR3, as DNA: TGCGCCAGCAGCTTTGGGGAGAGGGAGCAGTACTTC. The chain carries TRBV5-1 and TRBJ2-7, with a tentative D call TRBD2 (5 bases). Trimming shortened V by 2 bases and J by 7 bases, and 10 bases separated the two germline ends. The CDR3 runs 12 residues. Germline-derived CDR1 and CDR2 are SGHRS and YFSETQ.

V and J are TRBV15 and TRBJ2-1, with a tentative D call TRBD1 (6 bases). Trimming left V 5 bases short and J 0 bases short, with 11 bases between. This CDR3 is 15 amino acids long. In germline, CDR1 is LNHNV, CDR2 YYDKDF (reference sequence). The CDR3 is CATSSGQSSYNEQFF. CDR3 in DNA: TGTGCCACCAGCTCCGGACAGAGCTCCTACAATGAGCAGTTCTTC.

This chain joins TRBV3-1 (or the pseudogene TRBV3-2) and TRBJ1-2; D gene unclear. The V gene's germline CDR1 is LGHDT and CDR2 YNNKEL (reference sequence). V lost 1 base to trimming and J lost 6 bases, with 15 bases between them. This CDR3 region has 15 residues. The CDR3 spells CASSQVLADVHGYTF. The CDR3 coding sequence is TGTGCCAGCAGCCAAGTTTTAGCGGACGTCCATGGCTACACCTTC.

The chain employs TRBV28 and TRBJ1-2; D gene ambiguous. Per germline, CDR1 MDHEN and CDR2 SYDVKM. The CDR3 is made up of 15 amino acids. Trimming removed 6 bases at V and 7 bases at J, with 21 bases between. CDR3 amino acids: CASRNSNFGVAGYTF. The CDR3 DNA follows: TGTGCCAGCAGAAATAGCAATTTCGGGGTGGCTGGCTACACCTTC.

Written as DNA, the CDR3 is TGTGCCAGCACTGGACTAGCCCTAGAGACCCAGTACTTC. Protein product: CASTGLALETQYF. The chain is built from TRBV2 and TRBJ2-5; 8 bases agree with TRBD2. Germline V gene lookup returns CDR1 SNHLY and CDR2 FYNNEI. J was trimmed by 4 bases and V by 7 bases; bases with no gene match: 5. This CDR3 has 13 residues.

The chain is built from TRBV13 and TRBJ2-4; TRBD1 agrees at 8 bases. Looked up from germline, CDR1 is PRHDT and CDR2 is FYEKMQ (reference sequence). V trimming: 5 bases; J trimming: 6 bases; junction bases outside the gene matches: 12. This CDR3 is built from 16 residues. This CDR3 is CASSHRPGQATNIQYF. In nucleotides, the CDR3 is TGTGCCAGCAGCCACAGACCGGGACAGGCTACAAACATTCAGTACTTC.

The CDR3 is CAWSRTVPGKLFF. The CDR3 nucleotides are TGTGCCTGGAGCAGGACAGTACCGGGAAAACTGTTTTTT. The genes are TRBV30 and TRBJ1-4; a weak D match, TRBD1 (6 bases). V was pared by 3 bases and J by 10 bases, with 15 bases between. This CDR3 region has 13 residues. Germline-derived CDR1 and CDR2 are GTSNPN and SVGIG (reference sequence).

The V gene is TRBV30, the J gene TRBJ1-4; possible D gene TRBD1, 6 bases. This CDR3 has 14 amino acids. V was shortened by 5 bases and J by 0 bases, with 10 bases between the two germline ends. Germline-derived CDR1 and CDR2 are GTSNPN and SVGIG (reference sequence). As DNA, the CDR3 is TGTGCCTGGGGACAGATAACAACTAATGAAAAACTGTTTTTT. Residues: CAWGQITTNEKLFF.

The chain carries TRBV5-1 and TRBJ2-5, with a tentative D call TRBD1 (5 bases). The germline V gene encodes CDR1 SGHRS and CDR2 YFSETQ. The CDR3 length is 14 residues. Trimming removed 0 bases from V and 4 bases from J, with 10 bases in between. The CDR3 region has the DNA TGCGCCAGCAGCTTGGGCCAGGGCGTAGAGACCCAGTACTTC. Protein sequence: CASSLGQGVETQYF.

The rearrangement joins TRBV4-1 to TRBJ1-4, with D possibly matching TRBD1 (5 bases). The V and J ends lost 4 bases and 7 bases respectively, with 10 bases between them. This CDR3 region has 13 residues. Germline CDR1 reads MGHRA; CDR2 reads YSYEKL. CDR3: CASSRVDSEKLFF. The CDR3 DNA is TGCGCCAGCAGCCGGGTTGACAGTGAAAAACTGTTTTTT.

The chain has TRBV18 and TRBJ1-1; no firm D call. V was trimmed by 1 base and J by 8 bases, leaving 11 bases between them. Per the germline V gene, CDR1 is KGHSH and CDR2 is LQKENI. This CDR3 is 13 amino acids long. The CDR3 is CASSPRAGEEAFF. The CDR3 DNA reads TGTGCCAGCTCACCACGGGCCGGGGAGGAAGCTTTCTTT.

The chain recombines TRBV5-1 with TRBJ2-5; a weak D match, TRBD1 (6 bases). The germline V and J ends were trimmed by 4 bases and 5 bases, with 15 bases remaining between them. Germline CDR1 and CDR2: SGHRS and YFSETQ. The CDR3 runs to 14 residues. Here the CDR3 DNA reads TGCGCCAGCAGCAGAACAGGGTTGGCGGAGACCCAGTACTTC. Residues: CASSRTGLAETQYF.

This clone was picked up a small number of times. This chain's CDR3 is CASSRDREQGYTF. The DNA of the CDR3 is TGTGCCAGCAGTCGAGACAGGGAACAGGGCTACACCTTC. This rearrangement joins TRBV12-3 or TRBV12-4 to TRBJ1-2, with 7 nucleotides matching TRBD1. V was clipped by 5 bases and J by 8 bases; unmatched bases: 8. The CDR3 covers 13 residues.

J is TRBJ1-5 and V is TRBV30; TRBD1 matches 7 bases. This CDR3 region has 18 residues. Germline CDR1 and CDR2: GTSNPN and SVGIG (reference sequence). After removal of 1 base from V and 0 bases from J, the junction contained 12 bases not matched to a gene. The CDR3 is CAWSDGTAGPYSNQPQHF. DNA of the CDR3: TGTGCCTGGAGTGACGGGACAGCCGGACCTTATAGCAATCAGCCCCAGCATTTT.

For the CDR3, the DNA is TGTGCCAGCAGCACAGGGGTAGAGACCGGGGAGCTGTTTTTT. Translation: CASSTGVETGELFF. J is TRBJ2-2 and V is TRBV5-4; 7 nucleotides agree with TRBD1. The CDR3 has 14 amino acids. CDR1 is SGHNT and CDR2 is YYREEE in the germline V gene (reference sequence). J lost 5 bases, V lost 4 bases, and 5 bases had no gene match. Filled out from reference TRBV5-4 and TRBJ2-2, the complete variable domain reads ETGVTQSPTHLIKTRGQQVTLRCSSQSGHNTVSWYQQALGQGPQFIFQYYREEENGRGNFPPRFSGLQFPNYSSELNVNALELDDSALYLCASSTGVETGELFFGEGSRLTVL.

This sequence joins TRBV27 and TRBJ1-5, with TRBD1 matching 8 bases. The CDR3 spans 14 residues. Trimming removed 5 bases from V and 5 bases from J; junction bases left unmatched: 5. Germline V gene data show CDR1 as MNHEY and CDR2 as SMNVEV (reference sequence). CDR3 sequence: CASSPWGQDQPQHF. The CDR3 DNA reads TGTGCCAGCAGTCCATGGGGACAGGATCAGCCCCAGCATTTT.

Only one count was recorded for this clone. The J gene is TRBJ1-2, the V gene TRBV10-2; the D is unclear. V lost 4 bases, J lost 4 bases, and 4 bases lay in between. Per the germline V gene, CDR1 is WSHSY and CDR2 is SAAADI. CDR3 length: 11 amino acids. The CDR3 DNA is TGCGCCAGCAGTGGGAGCTATGGCTACACCTTC. This encodes CASSGSYGYTF.